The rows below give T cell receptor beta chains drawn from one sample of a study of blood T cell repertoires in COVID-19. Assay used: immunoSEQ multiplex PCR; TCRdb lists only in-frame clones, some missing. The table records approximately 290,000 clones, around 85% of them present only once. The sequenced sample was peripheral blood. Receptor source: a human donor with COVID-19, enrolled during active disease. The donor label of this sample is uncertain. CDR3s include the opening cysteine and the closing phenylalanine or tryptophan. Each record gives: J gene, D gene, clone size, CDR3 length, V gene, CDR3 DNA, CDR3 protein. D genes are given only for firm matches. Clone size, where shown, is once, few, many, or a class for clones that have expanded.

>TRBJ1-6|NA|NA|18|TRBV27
TGTGCCAGCAGTTTATACGGCGGTGGGGGGGGTATCGATTCACCCCTCCACTTT
CASSLYGGGGGIDSPLHF
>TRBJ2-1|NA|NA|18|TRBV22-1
TGTCCTGGGAGCTCCCAGGGCCAGCGGGAGACTTCAAGGGGGGAGCAGTTCTTC
CPGSSQGQRETSRGEQFF
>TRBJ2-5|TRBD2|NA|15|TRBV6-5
TGTGCCAGCAGCTATCTAGCGGATCCTCGGGAGACCCAGTACTTC
CASSYLADPRETQYF
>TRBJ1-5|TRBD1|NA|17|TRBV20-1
TGCAGTGCTCGTGAAGACAGGGGCCCATATAGCAATCAGCCCCAGCATTTT
CSAREDRGPYSNQPQHF
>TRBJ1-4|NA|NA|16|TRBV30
TGTGCCTGGAGTGTCCTGGGAGGAGCAACTAATGAAAAACTGTTTTTT
CAWSVLGGATNEKLFF
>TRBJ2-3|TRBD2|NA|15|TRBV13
TGTGCCAGCAGCTTAAGCGGGAGGGAGACAGATACGCAGTATTTT
CASSLSGRETDTQYF
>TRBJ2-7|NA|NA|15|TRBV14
TGTGCCAGCAGCCAAGAATTCGGGAGCGGAGACGAGCAGTACTTC
CASSQEFGSGDEQYF
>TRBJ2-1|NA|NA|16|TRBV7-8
TGTGCCAGCAGCTCAACCCGTCCGACTAGTCACAATGAGCAGTTCTTC
CASSSTRPTSHNEQFF
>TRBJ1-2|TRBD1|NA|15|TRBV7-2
TGTGCCAGCAGCTCAGAGGGGCCCAGGGGGCATGGCTACACCTTC
CASSSEGPRGHGYTF
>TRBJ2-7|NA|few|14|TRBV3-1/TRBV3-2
TGTGCCAGCAGTCCGGCGCTAGACGCTGCCGAGCAGTACTTC
CASSPALDAAEQYF
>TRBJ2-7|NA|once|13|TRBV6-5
TGTGCCAGCAGCCGGGCAGGGGCCTACGAGCAGTACTTC
CASSRAGAYEQYF
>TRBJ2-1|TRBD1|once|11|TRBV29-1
TGCAGCGTGCGGACAGGGAATGAGCAGTTCTTC
CSVRTGNEQFF
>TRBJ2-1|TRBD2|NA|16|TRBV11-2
TGTGCCAGCAGCTTGGACCTGTTAGCGGGAGGAAATGAGCAGTTCTTC
CASSLDLLAGGNEQFF
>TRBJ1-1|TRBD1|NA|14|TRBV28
TGTGCCAGCAGTTCCGCGACAGGGAAGGCTGAAGCTTTCTTT
CASSSATGKAEAFF
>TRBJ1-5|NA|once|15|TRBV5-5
TGTGCCAGCAGCTTAAACAGGGCGGGCAATCAGCCCCAGCATTTT
CASSLNRAGNQPQHF
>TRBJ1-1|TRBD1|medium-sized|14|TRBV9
TGTGCCAGCAGCGTAGGGGACAGTTGGACTGAAGCTTTCTTT
CASSVGDSWTEAFF
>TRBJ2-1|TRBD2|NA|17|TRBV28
TGTGCCAGCAGTTTATTCGGGGTTATAGCGGGATATGGTGAGCAGTTCTTC
CASSLFGVIAGYGEQFF
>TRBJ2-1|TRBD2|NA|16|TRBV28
TGTGCCAGCAGTTACAAGGGACTAGCGGGAGCCAATGAGCAGTTCTTC
CASSYKGLAGANEQFF
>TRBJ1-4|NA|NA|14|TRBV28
TGTGCCAGCAGTCAACAGGGAAATAATGAAAAACTGTTTTTT
CASSQQGNNEKLFF
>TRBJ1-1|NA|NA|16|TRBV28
TGTGCCAGCAGTTTATCCGGACAGAGACCGAACACTGAAGCTTTCTTT
CASSLSGQRPNTEAFF
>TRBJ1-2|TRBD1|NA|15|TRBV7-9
TGTGCCAGCAGCTCCCTCCCGGGAGGGGGCCATGGCTACACCTTC
CASSSLPGGGHGYTF
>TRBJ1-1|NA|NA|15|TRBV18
TGTGCCAGCTCACCACTGACAGGAACAAACACTGAAGCTTTCTTT
CASSPLTGTNTEAFF
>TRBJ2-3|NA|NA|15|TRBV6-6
TGTGCCAGCTTCTCGAAACAGGGTCCCACAGATACGCAGTATTTT
CASFSKQGPTDTQYF
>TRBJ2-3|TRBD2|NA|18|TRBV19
TGTGCCAGTAGTATAGTGCTGCCGGGACTAGCGGGCACAGATACGCAGTATTTT
CASSIVLPGLAGTDTQYF
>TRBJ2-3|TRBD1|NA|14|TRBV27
TGTGCCACCCGGACAGGGAGATGGACAGATACGCAGTATTTT
CATRTGRWTDTQYF
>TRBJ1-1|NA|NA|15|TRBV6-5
TGTGCCAGCAGTTACTGGGGAGGAACCACAACTGAAGCTTTCTTT
CASSYWGGTTTEAFF
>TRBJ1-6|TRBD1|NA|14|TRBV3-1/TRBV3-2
TGTGCCAGCAGCCAAGGGGACAGGGATTCACCCCTCCACTTT
CASSQGDRDSPLHF
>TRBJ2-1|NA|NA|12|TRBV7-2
TGTGCCAGCAGCTTAAACAGCCACAATAGGTTCTTC
CASSLNSHNRFF